This T cell receptor (beta chain) is drawn from a study of blood T cell repertoires in COVID-19. Study-level background: Samples of COVID-19 (acute and convalescent) were obtained from the United States, Italy and Spain. T cells, B-cell-depleted T cells, or PBMCs supplied cDNA or gDNA.

CDR3 size: 15 residues. CDR1 and CDR2 (germline): SGHNT, YYREEE (reference sequence). V lost 4 bases, J lost 1 base, and 14 bases lay in between. Original methodology: Amplification with reference gene primers provided the estimates of nucleated cell counts. The repertoire was sequenced with immunoSEQ multiplex PCR; TCRdb's copy has only in-frame clones and lacks some. D and trimming were read from the DNA, whereas the V and J calls and clone size are those reported in that table. This table holds about 300,000 clones, roughly 90% found once. This clone appeared once. This chain connects TRBV5-4 to TRBJ1-1; tentatively, D is TRBD1 (5 bases). This receptor was obtained from a man between 18 and 35 years old who had recovered from COVID-19. The sample was peripheral blood. CDR3 region: CASSRGGYQNTEAFF. Written as DNA, the CDR3 is TGTGCCAGCAGCCGCGGGGGTTACCAGAACACTGAAGCTTTCTTT.